The clone carrying this TCR beta chain was seen a few times. Germline lookup yields CDR1 MDHEN and CDR2 SYDVKM. The junction had 3 bases not matched to a gene; V was cut back by 3 bases and J by 4 bases. This CDR3 has 14 residues. The data belong to a study of CD8 T cell repertoires and HIV-1 epitope variants. Sequencing of TCR beta CDR3 used immunoSEQ survey depth. Sequencing used immunoSEQ multiplex PCR; TCRdb keeps in-frame clones, though not all of them. The top ten clones hold roughly 25% of a sample with under 100,000 clones, almost 75% of them seen once. The chain links TRBV28 to TRBJ2-7; 10 bases are shared with TRBD1. Sequencing was done on a sample of uncultured baseline CD8+ T cells from peripheral blood mononuclear cells (PBMCs). This receptor was taken from a male donor with HIV. In DNA form, the CDR3 reads TGTGCCAGCAGTTTCCTGGGACAGGGGTACGAGCAGTACTTC. Amino acid sequence: CASSFLGQGYEQYF.